This T cell receptor beta chain was observed in a study of blood T cell repertoires in COVID-19. Study-wide background: COVID-19 samples from acute and convalescent phases originated in the United States, Italy and Spain. PBMCs, B-cell-depleted T cells, or T cells were the source of the cDNA or gDNA that made up the material.

This CDR3 is 13 amino acids long. Per the germline V gene, CDR1 is SGHTA and CDR2 is FQGNSA. Trimming stripped 3 bases from V and 8 bases from J, with 13 bases between. Per the original methods: Nucleated cell counts were estimated from reference gene primer amplification. Assay: immunoSEQ multiplex PCR; the TCRdb copy retains only in-frame clones and omits some. The V and J calls and clone size are taken from that table; D and trimming were inferred from the DNA. The table includes roughly 200,000 clones, around 87% detected once. The source of this sequence is a man in his 60s who had recovered from COVID-19. The chain couples TRBV7-2 to TRBJ1-2; the D gene is possibly TRBD1 (6 bases). What was sequenced was peripheral blood. CDR3 amino acids: CASSLQRGGGYTF. CDR3 bases: TGTGCCAGCAGCTTGCAGAGGGGGGGCGGCTACACCTTC.